The T cell receptor beta chain described here comes from a study of beta chain features in type 1 diabetes. Whole-study results and caveats: Researchers report that Type 1 diabetes patients had moderately but significantly shorter TCRB CDR3s across all four CD4+ subsets.

Worth noting for this clone: The antigen remains undetermined.

V dropped 5 bases and J dropped 3; count of bases not matched to a gene: 3. Looked up from germline, CDR1 is SNHLY and CDR2 is FYNNEI. This CDR3 contains 14 residues. Reverse transcription of all isolated RNA meant that expressed TCRB transcripts were sequenced. Generated by immunoSEQ multiplex PCR, the TCRdb table keeps only in-frame clones and is missing some. The sample contains over 600,000 clones, 9.5% to 15% of which appear only once. This receptor was obtained from a man younger than 45 with type 1 diabetes. What was sequenced was naive CD4+ T cells from blood. This chain uses TRBV2 with TRBJ2-7, with 11 bases that match TRBD1. The CDR3 DNA follows: TGTGCCAGCAGTACCGGGACAGGGGGCTACGAGCAGTACTTC. Protein product: CASSTGTGGYEQYF.